Presented here are 14 T cell receptor beta chains from one specimen sequenced in a study of blood T cell repertoires in COVID-19. Using immunoSEQ multiplex PCR, the repertoire was profiled, and TCRdb retains in-frame clones only, with some absent. The sample carries 30,000 to 40,000 clones, roughly nine tenths recorded once. Sequencing used peripheral blood. The receptors shown here come from a human donor in a cohort sampled during active COVID-19.

The J gene is TRBJ2-3, the V gene TRBV27, with 10 bases lining up with TRBD2. V lost 5 bases to trimming and J lost 1 base; unmatched junction nucleotides: 3. The CDR3 length is 15 residues. In germline, CDR1 is MNHEY, CDR2 SMNVEV (reference sequence). CDR3 in DNA: TGTGCCAGCAGTCATCTAGCGGGGGGCACAGATACGCAGTATTTT. Translated: CASSHLAGGTDTQYF.

The rearrangement uses TRBV11-2 and TRBJ1-1; D might be TRBD1 (5 bases). This CDR3 is built from 16 residues. V was shortened by 3 bases and J by 5 bases, with 19 bases between the two germline ends. Per germline, CDR1 SGHAT and CDR2 FQNNGV. The CDR3 DNA reads as TGTGCCAGCAGCTTGAGTGGCAGGGTGGTGGCTACTGAAGCTTTCTTT. Protein sequence: CASSLSGRVVATEAFF.

The V call is TRBV6-6, the J call TRBJ1-5; 8 bases map to TRBD1. The V gene's germline CDR1 is MNHNY and CDR2 SVGAGI (reference sequence). V was pared by 5 bases and J by 0 bases, with 6 bases of the junction left unmatched. This CDR3 spans 16 amino acids. In DNA form, the CDR3 reads TGTGCCAGCAGTAGGACTGGACAGGGTAGCAATCAGCCCCAGCATTTT. Protein product: CASSRTGQGSNQPQHF.

The chain combines TRBV27 with TRBJ2-1, with TRBD1 identical over 7 bases. V trimming: 5 bases; J trimming: 6 bases; junction bases outside the gene matches: 4. This CDR3 is built from 13 residues. Per the germline V gene, CDR1 is MNHEY and CDR2 is SMNVEV (reference sequence). CDR3 in DNA: TGTGCCAGCAGTAGGGGGCAGCTCAATGAGCAGTTCTTC. Translated, it gives CASSRGQLNEQFF.

The chain employs TRBV19 and TRBJ2-6; maybe TRBD1 (5 bases). Between the trimmed V and J ends, which lost 3 bases and 2 bases, there was a span of 14 bases. Germline CDR1 LNHDA, CDR2 SQIVND (reference sequence). CDR3 length equals 17 residues. The CDR3: CASSIQGTPAGANVLTF. The CDR3 region has the DNA TGTGCCAGTAGTATCCAGGGTACACCCGCTGGGGCCAACGTCCTGACTTTC.

The chain joins TRBV7-2 to TRBJ2-4; D may be TRBD1 (5 bases). The germline V gene encodes CDR1 SGHTA and CDR2 FQGNSA. V gave up 3 bases and J gave up 0 bases, with 18 bases separating them. The CDR3 runs 18 residues. The CDR3 protein is CASSLSAAGNPAKNIQYF. The CDR3 DNA reads as TGTGCCAGCAGCTTGTCGGCGGCAGGGAACCCAGCCAAAAACATTCAGTACTTC. Filled out from reference TRBV7-2 and TRBJ2-4, the complete variable domain reads GAGVSQSPSNKVTEKGKDVELRCDPISGHTALYWYRQSLGQGLEFLIYFQGNSAPDKSGLPSDRFSAERTGGSVSTLTIQRTQQEDSAVYLCASSLSAAGNPAKNIQYFGAGTRLSVL.

The CDR3 here is CASSFSSGYGYTF. DNA of the CDR3: TGTGCCAGCAGTTTTTCTTCAGGGTATGGCTACACCTTC. The gene calls are TRBV6-5 and TRBJ1-2, with a tentative D call TRBD1 (5 bases). The CDR3 has 13 residues. V was shortened by 4 bases and J by 5 bases, with 11 bases between the two germline ends. CDR1 is MNHEY and CDR2 is SVGAGI in the germline V gene.

This clone was counted between two and nine times. CDR3 DNA: TGCGCCAGCAGCTTGACAGGGCAATATGGCTACACCTTC. Its protein is CASSLTGQYGYTF. The V gene is TRBV5-1, the J gene TRBJ1-2, with D perhaps matching TRBD1 (6 bases). Germline V gives CDR1 SGHRS, CDR2 YFSETQ. The CDR3 has 13 residues. Trimming took 1 base from V and 5 from J, leaving 9 bases between them.

The chain couples TRBV9 to TRBJ2-5; 8 bases line up with TRBD2. The trim removed 4 bases at V and 4 bases at J, leaving 9 bases unmatched. The V gene's germline CDR1 is SGDLS and CDR2 YYNGEE. The CDR3 has 15 residues. The CDR3 protein is CASSSGGAQLETQYF. The CDR3 region has the DNA TGTGCCAGCAGCTCCGGGGGGGCGCAACTAGAGACCCAGTACTTC. Full variable domain (rest looked up from reference TRBV9 and TRBJ2-5): DSGVTQTPKHLITATGQRVTLRCSPRSGDLSVYWYQQSLDQGLQFLIQYYNGEERAKGNILERFSAQQFPDLHSELNLSSLELGDSALYFCASSSGGAQLETQYFGPGTRLLVL.

The CDR3 spells CASIEGFGGKYEQFF. Written as DNA, the CDR3 is TGTGCCAGCATCGAGGGCTTTGGAGGGAAGTATGAGCAGTTCTTC. The rearrangement links TRBV6-5 to TRBJ2-1; D might be TRBD2 (6 bases). Germline assignment: CDR1 MNHEY and CDR2 SVGAGI. The CDR3 has 15 residues. Trimming took off 7 bases at V and 8 bases at J, with 21 bases between the two ends.

The chain combines TRBV19 with TRBJ2-6, with unresolved D. CDR1 and CDR2 from the germline V gene are LNHDA and SQIVND (reference sequence). This CDR3 spans 17 amino acids. Trimming shortened V by 9 bases and J by 0 bases, and 18 bases separated the two germline ends. CDR3 in DNA: TGTGCCAGCAGTGGGCCCGTGTTAGGCTCTGGGGCCAACGTCCTGACTTTC. The encoded protein is CASSGPVLGSGANVLTF.

The rearrangement uses TRBV6-6 and TRBJ2-3, with TRBD2 as a possible D gene (5 bases). V was cut by 8 bases and J by 2 bases, with 8 bases left in between. The CDR3 is 12 amino acids. CDR1 and CDR2 from the germline V gene are MNHNY and SVGAGI (reference sequence). CDR3 nucleotides: TGTGCCAGCCGGCTAGCCACAGATACGCAGTATTTT. Protein: CASRLATDTQYF.

The chain uses TRBV6-5 and TRBJ2-1; 13 nucleotides align to TRBD2. The V gene end was trimmed by 6 bases and the J gene end by 7 bases; junction bases not matched to a gene: 6. The CDR3 is 15 amino acids. CDR1 is MNHEY, CDR2 SVGAGI, per germline. CDR3 protein: CASRPGLAGVNEQFF. The CDR3 DNA reads TGTGCCAGCAGGCCAGGACTAGCGGGAGTAAATGAGCAGTTCTTC.

This rearrangement joins TRBV2 to TRBJ2-7, with 14 bases matching TRBD2. Germline assignment: CDR1 SNHLY and CDR2 FYNNEI. J was trimmed by 9 bases and V by 3 bases; bases with no gene match: 10. The CDR3 loop spans 16 amino acids. The CDR3 region is CASSEPGLAGVSGQYV. The CDR3 DNA sequence: TGTGCCAGCAGTGAGCCGGGACTAGCGGGGGTTTCGGGGCAGTACGTC.